Detailed here is one T cell receptor beta chain. No antigen is known for it. This specimen belongs to a study of CXCR3-negative and CXCR3-positive naive CD8 T cells. UMI-labeled TRB cDNA libraries were prepared by 5' RACE. Each CDR3 protein gets one entry in TCRdb, which reprocessed the 5' RACE reads and gives no DNA. The sample has about 58,000 distinct CDR3 sequences. The CDR3 totals 13 residues. CDR1 is DFQATT, CDR2 SNEGSKA, per germline (reference sequence). Findings and caveats of the study: Greater hydrophobicity was found in TRB CDR3s of CXCR3-positive naive cells than of CXCR3-negative naive cells.

The chain has TRBV20-1 and TRBJ2-7; there is no DNA to check the TCRdb D call of TRBD2. The receptor was isolated from a human donor in good health. Some clones in this sample may be carry-over from other donors' samples. The sequenced material came from naive CXCR3- CD8+ T cells from blood. The subset was: CD45RO-CCR7+CD27+CD95- naive CD8+ T cells lacking CXCR3 (TNR3-). CDR3 sequence: CSARTSGAYEQYF.